This passage covers 17 T cell receptor beta chains from one sample sequenced in a study of memory CD4+ T cells and cytomegalovirus serostatus. Single viable CD3+CD4+CD8-CD45RO+ cells were sorted as the memory CD4+ T cells. Data came from immunoSEQ multiplex PCR; TCRdb stores just in-frame clones and leaves some out. The profile shows some 40,000 clones, around three quarters of them singletons. Sequencing used memory CD4+ T cells from blood. These receptor sequences come from an adult in good health and CMV-seropositive.

The V call is TRBV7-2, the J call TRBJ2-7; the D gene is possibly TRBD2 (7 bases). CDR1 is SGHTA, CDR2 FQGNSA, per germline. Deletions cut 4 bases from V and 0 bases from J, with 13 bases between. The CDR3 covers 15 residues. This CDR3 is CASSSQGGGSYEQYF. CDR3 nucleotide sequence: TGTGCCAGCAGCTCACAGGGAGGGGGCTCCTACGAGCAGTACTTC.

This clone was observed a single time. The chain couples TRBV7-9 to TRBJ2-3; 7 positions match TRBD2. In germline, CDR1 is SEHNR, CDR2 FQNEAQ (reference sequence). After removal of 5 bases from V and 3 bases from J, the junction contained 5 bases not matched to a gene. The CDR3 is 14 amino acids. CDR3 sequence reads: CASSRAGVTDTQYF. DNA of the CDR3: TGTGCCAGCAGCCGGGCGGGAGTGACAGATACGCAGTATTTT.

This sequence joins TRBV7-2 and TRBJ2-7, with D unclear. This CDR3 has 16 residues. The V gene lost 0 bases and the J gene lost 4 bases, with 16 bases spanning the gap. Germline V gene lookup returns CDR1 SGHTA and CDR2 FQGNSA. CDR3 region: CASSLASLNTKYEQYF. In DNA form, the CDR3 reads TGTGCCAGCAGCTTAGCATCTCTCAACACTAAATACGAGCAGTACTTC.

The V call is TRBV9, the J call TRBJ2-7, with 7 bases that match TRBD2. CDR1 is SGDLS, CDR2 YYNGEE, per germline. V trimming: 0 bases; J trimming: 4 bases; junction bases outside the gene matches: 7. The CDR3 is made up of 15 amino acids. CDR3 protein: CASSVDPAGTYEQYF. CDR3 nucleotides: TGTGCCAGCAGCGTAGACCCAGCGGGGACTTACGAGCAGTACTTC.

This clone has just a few counts. The chain links TRBV7-8 to TRBJ1-1, with unresolved D. This CDR3 region has 13 residues. V dropped 3 bases and J dropped 0 bases, with 5 bases sitting between them. Germline CDR1 and CDR2: SGHVS and FQNEAQ. CDR3 DNA: TGTGCCAGCAGCTTCTCGGTGAACACTGAAGCTTTCTTT. This encodes CASSFSVNTEAFF.

The chain has TRBV14 and TRBJ2-5, with D tentatively TRBD1 (5 bases). The CDR3 consists of 15 residues. V was pared by 4 bases and J by 0 bases, with 12 bases between. CDR1 SGHDN and CDR2 FVKESK come from the germline V gene. Here the CDR3 reads CASSPDTSYQETQYF. The CDR3 nucleotides are TGTGCCAGCAGCCCGGACACCTCATACCAAGAGACCCAGTACTTC.

CDR3 sequence reads: CATVPAAPHTGRSFCTF. The CDR3 DNA sequence: TGTGCCACCGTGCCAGCAGCCCCCCACACGGGACGAAGTTTCTGTACCTTC. The V and J genes are TRBV6-4 and TRBJ1-2, with D tentatively TRBD1 (5 bases). The CDR3 is 17 residues long. Germline V lookup: CDR1 MRHNA, CDR2 SNTAGT. V dropped 10 bases and J dropped 14 bases, with 38 bases sitting between them.

The chain has TRBV11-3 and TRBJ2-7, with D possibly being TRBD2 (5 bases). Germline values: CDR1 SGHNT, CDR2 YENEEA. V lost 5 bases, J lost 2 bases, and 13 bases lay in between. This CDR3 has 14 amino acids. In nucleotides, the CDR3 is TGTGCCAGCAGCGCTGGCGGGTCCACCTACGAGCAGTACTTC. Its protein is CASSAGGSTYEQYF.

The rearrangement uses TRBV4-3 and TRBJ2-1; 8 bases are a match to TRBD2. The CDR3 spans 13 residues. CDR1 LGHNA and CDR2 YSLEER come from the germline V gene. The junction had 3 bases not matched to a gene; V was cut back by 3 bases and J by 8 bases. This CDR3 is CASSHREGHEQFF. CDR3 DNA: TGCGCCAGCAGCCACCGGGAGGGCCATGAGCAGTTCTTC.

This chain connects TRBV5-4 to TRBJ1-2, with D possibly being TRBD1 (5 bases). The germline V and J ends were trimmed by 4 bases and 4 bases, with 11 bases remaining between them. The germline gives CDR1 SGHNT, CDR2 YYREEE (reference sequence). The CDR3 contains 13 residues. CDR3 nucleotide sequence: TGTGCCAGCAGCGGGCAGGGACTCTATGGCTACACCTTC. Residues: CASSGQGLYGYTF.

The chain employs TRBV4-3 and TRBJ2-7, with a possible D match to TRBD1 (5 bases). CDR3 length: 14 residues. Germline loops: CDR1 LGHNA, CDR2 YSLEER. Trimming removed 0 bases at V and 3 bases at J, with 9 bases between. The chain's CDR3 is CASSQEKGIYEQYF. The DNA for the CDR3 is TGCGCCAGCAGCCAAGAGAAGGGGATCTACGAGCAGTACTTC.

This chain uses TRBV4-2 with TRBJ2-3, with D unresolved. Trimming stripped 0 bases from V and 5 bases from J, with 3 bases between. Germline-derived CDR1 and CDR2 are LGHNA and YNFKEQ. The CDR3 contains 12 residues. As DNA, the CDR3 is TGTGCCAGCAGCCAAGAGGTAGATACGCAGTATTTT. Residues: CASSQEVDTQYF.

The CDR3 coding sequence is TGTGCCAGCAGCTTAGTGGGTAGCGGGGGGACCTACGAGCAGTACTTC. As protein: CASSLVGSGGTYEQYF. The J gene is TRBJ2-7, the V gene TRBV7-2, with 10 bases aligning to TRBD2. The CDR3 covers 16 residues. J gave up 2 bases and V 1 base, and 5 bases lay outside the gene matches. CDR1 is SGHTA and CDR2 is FQGNSA in the germline V gene.

This chain joins TRBV14 and TRBJ2-4; D is unclear. The germline CDR1 and CDR2 sequences are SGHDN and FVKESK. The CDR3 spans 13 residues. The ends were cut back, 1 base at V and 6 bases at J, with 7 bases in the middle. The CDR3: CASSQGTLNIQYF. In DNA, the CDR3 is TGTGCCAGCAGCCAAGGTACCCTAAACATTCAGTACTTC.

This chain links TRBV14 with TRBJ2-5; 10 bases are shared with TRBD2. Per germline, CDR1 SGHDN and CDR2 FVKESK. Trimming at V came to 6 bases and at J to 5 bases, leaving 6 bases not matched to a gene. The CDR3 runs 14 residues. The CDR3 loop reads CASSYSGGAETQYF. CDR3 coding DNA: TGTGCCAGCAGTTACAGCGGGGGGGCGGAGACCCAGTACTTC. Complete variable domain (other parts from reference TRBV14 and TRBJ2-5): EAGVTQFPSHSVIEKGQTVTLRCDPISGHDNLYWYRRVMGKEIKFLLHFVKESKQDESGMPNNRFLAERTGGTYSTLKVQPAELEDSGVYFCASSYSGGAETQYFGPGTRLLVL.

The rearrangement links TRBV5-1 to TRBJ1-2; D uncertain. V was trimmed by 0 bases and J by 4 bases, leaving 10 bases between them. The germline V gene has CDR1 SGHRS and CDR2 YFSETQ. The CDR3 consists of 14 residues. The CDR3 region has the DNA TGCGCCAGCAGCTTGGGGGAAGGGTCCTATGGCTACACCTTC. Its translation is CASSLGEGSYGYTF.

J is TRBJ1-5 and V is TRBV6-6, with a possible D match to TRBD1 (5 bases). CDR1 is MNHNY and CDR2 is SVGAGI in the germline V gene (reference sequence). This CDR3 has 15 residues. Between the trimmed V and J ends, which lost 5 bases and 2 bases, there was a span of 13 bases. CDR3 coding DNA: TGTGCCAGCAGTGCCCGGGGGGGTGGCAATCAGCCCCAGCATTTT. Translation gives CASSARGGGNQPQHF.